This T cell receptor beta chain was identified in a study of cytomegalovirus exposure and HLA in healthy donors. Study findings and constraints: Several of the most significant clusters appeared linked to common viral pathogens, based on a later analysis. In a later analysis, donors in an Asian-associated ancestry cluster reportedly had fewer N-insertions in productive TCRs than the cohort mean. Both high specificity and high sensitivity reportedly marked the classifier's diagnosis of cytomegalovirus status.

Unrecorded immune exposures were likely, despite nominal health at sampling. It was with 60 Vbeta and 13 Jbeta primers that the PCR ran. Sequencing was performed with immunoSEQ multiplex PCR; in TCRdb, only in-frame clones are kept and a portion is missing. Of roughly 100,000 clones listed, 83% were seen once; the top ten hold about 6.3%. The CDR3 totals 15 residues. CDR1 is SSHAT, CDR2 FNYEAQ, per germline (reference sequence). On this clone: The antigen remains undetermined. The junction differs from germline at one of its ends, possibly a read error.

The genes are TRBV7-7 and TRBJ2-7; the match to TRBD2 covers 7 bases. The specimen sequenced was PBMCs. The origin of this receptor is a man aged 18 to 35 in good health and CMV-seronegative. Written as DNA, the CDR3 is TGTGCTAGCAGCTTAGGCAGCGGGACGTCCTACGAGCAGTACTTC. Its protein is CASSLGSGTSYEQYF.